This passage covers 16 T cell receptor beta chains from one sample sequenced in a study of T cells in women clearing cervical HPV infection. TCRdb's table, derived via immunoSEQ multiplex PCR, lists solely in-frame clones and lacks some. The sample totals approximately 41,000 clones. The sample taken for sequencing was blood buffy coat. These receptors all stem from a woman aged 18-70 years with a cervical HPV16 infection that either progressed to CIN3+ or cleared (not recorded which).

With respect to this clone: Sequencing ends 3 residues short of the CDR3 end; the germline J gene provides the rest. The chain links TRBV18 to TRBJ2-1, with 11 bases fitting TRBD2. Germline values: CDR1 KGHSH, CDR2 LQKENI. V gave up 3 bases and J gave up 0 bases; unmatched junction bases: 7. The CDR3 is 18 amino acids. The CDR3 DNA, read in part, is TGTGCCAGCTCACCTCAGGGACTAGCGGCCAGCTCCTACAATGAG. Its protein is CASSPQGLAASSYNE. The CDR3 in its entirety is CASSPQGLAASSYNEQFF.

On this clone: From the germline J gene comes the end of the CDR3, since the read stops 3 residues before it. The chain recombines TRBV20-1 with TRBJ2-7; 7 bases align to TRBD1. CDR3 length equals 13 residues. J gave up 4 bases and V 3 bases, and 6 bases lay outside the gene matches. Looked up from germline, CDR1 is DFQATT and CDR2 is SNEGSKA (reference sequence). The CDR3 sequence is CSASGQAGYEQYF. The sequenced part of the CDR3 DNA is TGCAGTGCTAGTGGACAGGCAGGATACGAG.

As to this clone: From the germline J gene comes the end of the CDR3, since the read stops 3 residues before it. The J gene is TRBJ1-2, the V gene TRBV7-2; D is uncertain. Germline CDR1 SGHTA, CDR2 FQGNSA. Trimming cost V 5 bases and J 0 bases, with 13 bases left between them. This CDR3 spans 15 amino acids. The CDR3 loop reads CASSKGPPSNYGYTF. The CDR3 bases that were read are TGTGCCAGCAGCAAGGGCCCCCCTTCTAACTATGGC.

This CDR3 reads CSARARGQETSNYGYTF. The CDR3 DNA, read in part, is TGCAGTGCTAGGGCCCGTGGACAGGAAACCTCTAACTATGGC. The chain combines TRBV20-1 with TRBJ1-2; 7 bases agree with TRBD1. The DNA ends 3 residues before the CDR3 does, and the rest of the CDR3 is filled in from the germline J gene. In germline, CDR1 is DFQATT, CDR2 SNEGSKA (reference sequence). V was clipped by 3 bases and J by 0 bases; unmatched bases: 13. The CDR3 contains 17 residues.

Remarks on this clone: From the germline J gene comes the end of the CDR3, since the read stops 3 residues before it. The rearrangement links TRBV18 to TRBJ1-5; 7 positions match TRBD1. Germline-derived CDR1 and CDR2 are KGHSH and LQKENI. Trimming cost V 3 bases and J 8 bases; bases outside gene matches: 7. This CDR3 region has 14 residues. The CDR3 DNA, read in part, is TGTGCCAGCTCACCCTCGACAGGGAGCGAGCCC. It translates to CASSPSTGSEP. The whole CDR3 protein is CASSPSTGSEPQHF.

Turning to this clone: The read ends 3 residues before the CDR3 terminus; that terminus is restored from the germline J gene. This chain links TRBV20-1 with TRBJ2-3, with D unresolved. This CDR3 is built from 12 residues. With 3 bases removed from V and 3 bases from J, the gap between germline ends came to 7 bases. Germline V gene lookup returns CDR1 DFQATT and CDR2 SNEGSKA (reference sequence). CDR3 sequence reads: CSASIVTDTQYF. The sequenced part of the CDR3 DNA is TGCAGTGCTAGTATCGTAACAGATACG.

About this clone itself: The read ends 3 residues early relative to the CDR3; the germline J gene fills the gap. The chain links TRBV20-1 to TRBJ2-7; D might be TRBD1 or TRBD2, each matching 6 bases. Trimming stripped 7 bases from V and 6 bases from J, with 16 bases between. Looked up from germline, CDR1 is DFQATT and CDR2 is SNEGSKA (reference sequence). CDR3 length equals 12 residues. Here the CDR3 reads CSVTRRGSEQYF. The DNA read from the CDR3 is TGCAGTGTCACGCGGAGGGGGTCCGAG.

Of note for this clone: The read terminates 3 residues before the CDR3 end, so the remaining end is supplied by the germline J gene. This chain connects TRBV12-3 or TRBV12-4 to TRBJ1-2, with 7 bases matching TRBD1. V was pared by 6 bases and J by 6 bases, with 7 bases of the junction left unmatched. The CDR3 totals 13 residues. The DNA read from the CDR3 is TGTGCCAGCAGGGCACGACAGGGTCATGGC. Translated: CASRARQGHG. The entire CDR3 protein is CASRARQGHGYTF.

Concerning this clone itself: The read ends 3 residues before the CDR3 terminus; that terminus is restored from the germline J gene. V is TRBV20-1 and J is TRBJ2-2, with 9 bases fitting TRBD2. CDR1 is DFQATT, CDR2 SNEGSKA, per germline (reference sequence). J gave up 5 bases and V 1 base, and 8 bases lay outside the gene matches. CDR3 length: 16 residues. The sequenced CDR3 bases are TGCAGTGCTAGAGGGGAAAGCGGGGGGAGTACCGGGGAG. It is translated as CSARGESGGSTGE. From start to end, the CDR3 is CSARGESGGSTGELFF.

CDR3 bases read: TGCGCCAGCAGCCAAGACACAGGCGCCTACACTGAA. Its protein is CASSQDTGAYTE. The whole CDR3 is CASSQDTGAYTEAFF. This chain links TRBV4-1 with TRBJ1-1, with D maybe TRBD1 (5 bases). The read ends 3 residues shy of where the CDR3 ends; the end is completed using the germline J gene. Germline CDR1 is MGHRA and CDR2 is YSYEKL. The CDR3 has 15 residues. Trimming took 0 bases from V and 3 from J, leaving 11 bases between them.

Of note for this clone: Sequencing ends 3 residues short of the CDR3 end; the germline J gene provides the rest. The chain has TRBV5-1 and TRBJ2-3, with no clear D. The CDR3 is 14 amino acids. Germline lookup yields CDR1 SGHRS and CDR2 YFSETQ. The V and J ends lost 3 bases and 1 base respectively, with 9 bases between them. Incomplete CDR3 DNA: TGCGCCAGCAGCTCAAAACTCGGCACAGATACG. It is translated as CASSSKLGTDT. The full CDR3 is CASSSKLGTDTQYF.

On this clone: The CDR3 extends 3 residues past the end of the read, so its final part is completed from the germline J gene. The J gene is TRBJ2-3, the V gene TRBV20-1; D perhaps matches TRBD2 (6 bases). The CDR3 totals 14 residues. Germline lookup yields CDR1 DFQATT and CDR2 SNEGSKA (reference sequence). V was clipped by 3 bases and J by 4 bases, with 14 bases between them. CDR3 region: CSARGGTVPDTQYF. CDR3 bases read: TGCAGTGCTAGGGGTGGGACTGTCCCAGATACG.

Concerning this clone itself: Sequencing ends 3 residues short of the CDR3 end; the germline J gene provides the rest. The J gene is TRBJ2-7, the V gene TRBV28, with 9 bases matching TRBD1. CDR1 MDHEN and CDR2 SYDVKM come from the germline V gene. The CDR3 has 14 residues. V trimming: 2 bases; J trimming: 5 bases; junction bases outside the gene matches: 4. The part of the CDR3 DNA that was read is TGTGCCAGCAGTTTAGGGACAGGGTCCCACGAG. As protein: CASSLGTGSHE. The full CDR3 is CASSLGTGSHEQYF. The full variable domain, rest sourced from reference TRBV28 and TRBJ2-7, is DVKVTQSSRYLVKRTGEKVFLECVQDMDHENMFWYRQDPGLGLRLIYFSYDVKMKEKGDIPEGYSVSREKKERFSLILESASTNQTSMYLCASSLGTGSHEQYFGPGTRLTVT.

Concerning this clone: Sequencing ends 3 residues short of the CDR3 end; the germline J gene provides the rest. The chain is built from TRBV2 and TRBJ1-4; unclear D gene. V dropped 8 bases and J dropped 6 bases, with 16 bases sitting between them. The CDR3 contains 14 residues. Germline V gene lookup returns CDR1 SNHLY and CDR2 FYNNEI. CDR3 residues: CASAVREDYEKLFF. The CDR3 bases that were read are TGTGCCAGCGCCGTGCGGGAGGACTATGAAAAA.

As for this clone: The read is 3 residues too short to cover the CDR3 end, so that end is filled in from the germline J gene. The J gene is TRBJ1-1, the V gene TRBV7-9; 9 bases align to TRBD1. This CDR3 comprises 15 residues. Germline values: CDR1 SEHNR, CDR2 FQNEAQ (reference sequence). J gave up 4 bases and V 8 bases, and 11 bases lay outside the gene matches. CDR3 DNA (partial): TGTGCCAGCTCCGAAACAGGGGGCGCGGGCACTGAA. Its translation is CASSETGGAGTE. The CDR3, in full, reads CASSETGGAGTEAFF. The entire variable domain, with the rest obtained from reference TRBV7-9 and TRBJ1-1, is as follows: DTGVSQNPRHKITKRGQNVTFRCDPISEHNRLYWYRQTLGQGPEFLTYFQNEAQLEKSRLLSDRFSAERPKGSFSTLEIQRTEQGDSAMYLCASSETGGAGTEAFFGQGTRLTVV.

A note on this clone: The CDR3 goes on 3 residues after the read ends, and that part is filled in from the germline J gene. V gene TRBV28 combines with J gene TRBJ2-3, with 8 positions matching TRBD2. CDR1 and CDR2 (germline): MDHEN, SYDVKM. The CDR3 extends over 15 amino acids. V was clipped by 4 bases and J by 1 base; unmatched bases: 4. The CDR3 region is CASSSPGGRTDTQYF. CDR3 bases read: TGTGCCAGCAGTTCCCCGGGGGGGCGCACAGATACG.